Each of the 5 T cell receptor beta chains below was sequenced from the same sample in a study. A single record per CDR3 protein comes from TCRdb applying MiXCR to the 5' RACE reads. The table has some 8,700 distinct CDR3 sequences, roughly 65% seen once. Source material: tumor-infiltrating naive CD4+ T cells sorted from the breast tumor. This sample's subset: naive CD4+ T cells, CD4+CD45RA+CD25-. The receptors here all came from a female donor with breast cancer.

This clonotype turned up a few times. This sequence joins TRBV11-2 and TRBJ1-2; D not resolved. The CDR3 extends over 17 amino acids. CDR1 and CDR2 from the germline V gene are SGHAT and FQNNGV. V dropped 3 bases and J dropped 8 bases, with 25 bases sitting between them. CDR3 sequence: CASSFVIAGLLKSGYTF. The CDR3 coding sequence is TGTGCCAGCAGCTTCGTTATTGCTGGACTTTTAAAGTCGGGCTACACCTTC.

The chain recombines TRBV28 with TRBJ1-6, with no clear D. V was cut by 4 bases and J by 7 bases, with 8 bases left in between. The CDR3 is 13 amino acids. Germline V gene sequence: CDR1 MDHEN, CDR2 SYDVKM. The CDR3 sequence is CASSSPTNSPLHF. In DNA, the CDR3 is TGTGCCAGCAGTTCCCCTACCAATTCACCCCTCCACTTT.

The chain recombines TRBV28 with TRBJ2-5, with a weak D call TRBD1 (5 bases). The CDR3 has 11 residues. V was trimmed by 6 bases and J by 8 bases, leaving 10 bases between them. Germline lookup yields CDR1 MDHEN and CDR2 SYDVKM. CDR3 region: CASSNRLTQYF. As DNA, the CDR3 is TGTGCCAGCAGCAACAGGCTCACCCAGTACTTC.

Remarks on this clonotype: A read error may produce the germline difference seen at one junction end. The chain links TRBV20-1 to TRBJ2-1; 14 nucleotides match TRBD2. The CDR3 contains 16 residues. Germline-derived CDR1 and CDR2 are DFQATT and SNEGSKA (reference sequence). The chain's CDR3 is CSARGYGTSGGNEQLF. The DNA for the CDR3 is TGCAGTGCTAGAGGTTACGGGACTAGCGGGGGAAATGAGCAGCTCTTC.

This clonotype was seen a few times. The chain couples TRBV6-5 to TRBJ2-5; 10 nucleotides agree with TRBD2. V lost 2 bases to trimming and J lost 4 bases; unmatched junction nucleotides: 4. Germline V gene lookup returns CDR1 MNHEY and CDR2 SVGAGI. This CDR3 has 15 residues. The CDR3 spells CASSYTASGRETQYF. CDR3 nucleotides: TGTGCCAGCAGTTACACGGCTAGCGGGAGAGAGACCCAGTACTTC.